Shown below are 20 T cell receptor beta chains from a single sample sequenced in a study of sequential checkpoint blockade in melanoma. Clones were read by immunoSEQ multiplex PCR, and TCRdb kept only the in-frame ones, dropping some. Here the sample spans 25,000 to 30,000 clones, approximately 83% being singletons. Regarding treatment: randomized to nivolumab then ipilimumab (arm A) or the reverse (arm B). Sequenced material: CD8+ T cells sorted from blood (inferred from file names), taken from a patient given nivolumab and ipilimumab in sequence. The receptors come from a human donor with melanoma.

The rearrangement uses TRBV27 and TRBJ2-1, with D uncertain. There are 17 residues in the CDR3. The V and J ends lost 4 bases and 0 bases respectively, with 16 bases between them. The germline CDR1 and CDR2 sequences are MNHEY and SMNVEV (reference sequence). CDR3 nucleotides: TGTGCCAGCAGTTCTTTAGTCTCCTTCGCCTCCTACAATGAGCAGTTCTTC. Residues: CASSSLVSFASYNEQFF.

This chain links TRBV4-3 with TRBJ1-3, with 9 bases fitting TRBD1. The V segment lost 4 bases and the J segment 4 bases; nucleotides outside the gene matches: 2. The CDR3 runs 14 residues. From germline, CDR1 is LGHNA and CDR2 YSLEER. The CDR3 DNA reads TGCGCCAGCAGCCGCGGACAGGGGGGAAACACCATATATTTT. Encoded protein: CASSRGQGGNTIYF.

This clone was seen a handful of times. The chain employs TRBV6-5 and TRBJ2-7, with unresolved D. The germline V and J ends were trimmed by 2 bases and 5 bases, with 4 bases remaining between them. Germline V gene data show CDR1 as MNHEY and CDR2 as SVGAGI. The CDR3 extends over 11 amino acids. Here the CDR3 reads CASSYADEQYF. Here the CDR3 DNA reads TGTGCCAGCAGTTACGCAGACGAGCAGTACTTC.

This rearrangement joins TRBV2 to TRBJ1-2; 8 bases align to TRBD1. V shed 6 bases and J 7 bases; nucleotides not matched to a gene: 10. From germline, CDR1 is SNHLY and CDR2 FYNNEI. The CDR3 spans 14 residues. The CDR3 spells CASSRDRRKAGYTF. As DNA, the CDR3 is TGTGCCAGCAGCCGGGACAGGCGGAAGGCTGGCTACACCTTC.

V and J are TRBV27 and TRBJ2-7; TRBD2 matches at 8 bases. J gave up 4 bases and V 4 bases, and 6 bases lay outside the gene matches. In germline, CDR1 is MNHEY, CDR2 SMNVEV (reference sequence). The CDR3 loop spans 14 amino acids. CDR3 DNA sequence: TGTGCCAGCAGTTCGGGCGGGAGGAGATACGAGCAGTACTTC. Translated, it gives CASSSGGRRYEQYF.

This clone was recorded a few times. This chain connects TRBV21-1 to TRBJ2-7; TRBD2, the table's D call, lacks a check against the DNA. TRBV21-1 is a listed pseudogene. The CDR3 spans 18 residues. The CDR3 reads CASSTELAGGYISYEQYF. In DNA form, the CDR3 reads TGTGCCAGCAGCACCGAACTAGCGGGAGGGTATATATCCTACGAGCAGTACTTC.

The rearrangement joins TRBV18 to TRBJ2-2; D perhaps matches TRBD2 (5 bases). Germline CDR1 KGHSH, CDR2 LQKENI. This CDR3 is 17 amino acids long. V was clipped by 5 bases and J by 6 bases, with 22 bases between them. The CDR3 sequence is CASSKPDERVYPGELFF. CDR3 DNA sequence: TGTGCCAGCTCAAAACCCGACGAGAGGGTTTATCCCGGGGAGCTGTTTTTT.

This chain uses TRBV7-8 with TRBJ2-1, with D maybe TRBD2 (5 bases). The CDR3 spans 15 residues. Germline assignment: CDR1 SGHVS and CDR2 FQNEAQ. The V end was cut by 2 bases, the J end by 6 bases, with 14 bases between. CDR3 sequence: CASSLIRRCCNEQFF. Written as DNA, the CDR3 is TGTGCCAGCAGCTTAATTCGGAGGTGTTGCAATGAGCAGTTCTTC. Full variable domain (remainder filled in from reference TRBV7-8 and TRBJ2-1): GAGVSQSPRYKVAKRGQDVALRCDPISGHVSLFWYQQALGQGPEFLTYFQNEAQLDKSGLPSDRFFAERPEGSVSTLKIQRTQQEDSAVYLCASSLIRRCCNEQFFGPGTRLTVL.

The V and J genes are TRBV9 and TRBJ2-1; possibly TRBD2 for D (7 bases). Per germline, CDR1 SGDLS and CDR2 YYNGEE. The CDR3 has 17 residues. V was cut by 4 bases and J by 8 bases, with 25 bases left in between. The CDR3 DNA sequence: TGTGCCAGCAGCTTTCCACCTTCGGGGGGCCAGGTATATGAGCAGTTCTTC. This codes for CASSFPPSGGQVYEQFF.

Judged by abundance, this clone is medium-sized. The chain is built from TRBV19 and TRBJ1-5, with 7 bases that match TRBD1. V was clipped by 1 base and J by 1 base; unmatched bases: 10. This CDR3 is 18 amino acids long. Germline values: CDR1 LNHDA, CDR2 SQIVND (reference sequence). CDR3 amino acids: CASSIVLDRPPSNQPQHF. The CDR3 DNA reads TGTGCCAGTAGTATAGTGTTGGACAGGCCGCCGAGCAATCAGCCCCAGCATTTT.

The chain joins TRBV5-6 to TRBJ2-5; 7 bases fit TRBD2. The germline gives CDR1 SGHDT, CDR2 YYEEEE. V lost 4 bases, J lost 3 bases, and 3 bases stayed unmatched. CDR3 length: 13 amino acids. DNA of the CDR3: TGTGCCAGCAGCCCGGGAGGAGAAGAGACCCAGTACTTC. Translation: CASSPGGEETQYF.

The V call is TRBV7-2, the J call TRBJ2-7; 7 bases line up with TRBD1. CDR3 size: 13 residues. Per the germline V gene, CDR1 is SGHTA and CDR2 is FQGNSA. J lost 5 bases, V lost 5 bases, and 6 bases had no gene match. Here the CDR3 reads CASSRGQTHEQYF. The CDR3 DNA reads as TGTGCCAGCAGCCGGGGACAGACACACGAGCAGTACTTC. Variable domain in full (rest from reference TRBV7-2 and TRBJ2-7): GAGVSQSPSNKVTEKGKDVELRCDPISGHTALYWYRQSLGQGLEFLIYFQGNSAPDKSGLPSDRFSAERTGGSVSTLTIQRTQQEDSAVYLCASSRGQTHEQYFGPGTRLTVT.

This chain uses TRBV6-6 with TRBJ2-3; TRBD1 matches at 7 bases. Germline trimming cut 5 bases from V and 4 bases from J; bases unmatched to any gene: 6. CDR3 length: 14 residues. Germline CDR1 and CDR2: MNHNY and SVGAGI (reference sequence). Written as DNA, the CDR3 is TGTGCCAGCAGTCCAGGGGGACCCGCAGATACGCAGTATTTT. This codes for CASSPGGPADTQYF.

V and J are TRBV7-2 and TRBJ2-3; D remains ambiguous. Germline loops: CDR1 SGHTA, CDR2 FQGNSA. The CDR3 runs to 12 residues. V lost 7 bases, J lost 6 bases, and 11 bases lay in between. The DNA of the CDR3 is TGTGCCAGCAACCCTGAGGATGATACGCAGTATTTT. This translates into CASNPEDDTQYF.

The CDR3 protein is CASTESGGLATGELFF. The DNA of the CDR3 is TGTGCCAGCACCGAATCGGGGGGCTTAGCAACCGGGGAGCTGTTTTTT. This chain connects TRBV2 to TRBJ2-2; a weak D match, TRBD2 (7 bases). CDR1 SNHLY and CDR2 FYNNEI come from the germline V gene. With 7 bases removed from V and 5 bases from J, the gap between germline ends came to 20 bases. The CDR3 runs to 16 residues.

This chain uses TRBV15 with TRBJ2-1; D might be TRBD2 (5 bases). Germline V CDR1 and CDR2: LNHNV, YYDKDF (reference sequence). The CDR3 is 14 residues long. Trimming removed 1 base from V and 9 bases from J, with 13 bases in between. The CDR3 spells CATSRAGLRGEQFF. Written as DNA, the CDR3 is TGTGCCACCAGCAGAGCAGGTCTCCGGGGTGAGCAGTTCTTC.

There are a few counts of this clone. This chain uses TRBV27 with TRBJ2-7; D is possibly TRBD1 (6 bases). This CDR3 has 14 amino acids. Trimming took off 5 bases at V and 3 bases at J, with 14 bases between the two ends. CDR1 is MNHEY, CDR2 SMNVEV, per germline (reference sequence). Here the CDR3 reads CASSPTTGHYEQYF. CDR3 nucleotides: TGTGCCAGCAGTCCTACGACAGGCCACTACGAGCAGTACTTC.

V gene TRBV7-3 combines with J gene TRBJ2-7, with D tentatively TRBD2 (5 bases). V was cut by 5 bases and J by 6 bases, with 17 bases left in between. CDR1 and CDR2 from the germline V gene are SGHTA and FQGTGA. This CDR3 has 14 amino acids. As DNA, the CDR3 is TGTGCCAGCAGCCCATCGGACCCGGCGGGCGAGCAGTACTTC. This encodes CASSPSDPAGEQYF.

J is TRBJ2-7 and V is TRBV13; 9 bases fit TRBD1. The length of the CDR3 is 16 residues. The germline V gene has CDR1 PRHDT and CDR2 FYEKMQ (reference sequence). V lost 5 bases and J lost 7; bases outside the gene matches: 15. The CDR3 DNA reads TGTGCCAGCAGCCCCGGGTCGGGGACAGGGCTGAAAGAGCAGTACTTC. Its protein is CASSPGSGTGLKEQYF.

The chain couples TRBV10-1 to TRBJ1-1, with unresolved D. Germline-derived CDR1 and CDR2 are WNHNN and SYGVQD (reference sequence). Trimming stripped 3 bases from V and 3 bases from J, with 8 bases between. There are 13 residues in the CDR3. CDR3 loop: CASSDSRDTEAFF. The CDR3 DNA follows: TGCGCCAGCAGTGACTCGAGGGACACTGAAGCTTTCTTT.